A single sample is the source of the 5 T cell receptor beta chains below, sequenced in a study of cytomegalovirus exposure and HLA in healthy donors. The PCR was carried out with 60 Vbeta primers and 13 Jbeta primers. This table comes from immunoSEQ multiplex PCR, and its TCRdb copy is limited to in-frame clones, with some not included. The sample lists 210,000 or so clones, roughly 80% occurring once. Sequenced material: PBMCs. These receptors all stem from a girl aged 2-10 years in good health and CMV-seronegative.

The J gene is TRBJ2-7, the V gene TRBV6-6, with a possible D match to TRBD2 (5 bases). This CDR3 has 14 amino acids. Germline values: CDR1 MNHNY, CDR2 SVGAGI (reference sequence). Trimming cost V 6 bases and J 6 bases, with 18 bases left between them. The CDR3 sequence is CASRDFRRSGEQYF. In nucleotides, the CDR3 is TGTGCCAGCAGGGACTTCCGACGGTCGGGCGAGCAGTACTTC.

CDR3 residues: CAWNGQLNTGELFF. CDR3 nucleotides: TGTGCCTGGAATGGACAGTTAAACACCGGGGAGCTGTTTTTT. The V call is TRBV30, the J call TRBJ2-2; possibly TRBD1 for D (6 bases). This CDR3 comprises 14 residues. V was clipped by 4 bases and J by 2 bases, with 11 bases between them. Germline-derived CDR1 and CDR2 are GTSNPN and SVGIG (reference sequence). Full variable domain (outside the CDR3, taken from reference TRBV30 and TRBJ2-2): SQTIHQWPATLVQPVGSPLSLECTVEGTSNPNLYWYRQAAGRGLQLLFYSVGIGQISSEVPQNLSASRPQDRQFILSSKKLLLSDSGFYLCAWNGQLNTGELFFGEGSRLTVL.

The chain uses TRBV20-1 and TRBJ2-7; D ambiguous. Germline assignment: CDR1 DFQATT and CDR2 SNEGSKA (reference sequence). The CDR3 is 11 residues long. Trimming took off 0 bases at V and 4 bases at J, with 4 bases between the two ends. CDR3 nucleotide sequence: TGCAGTGCTAGAGACGCGTACGAGCAGTACTTC. This gives the protein CSARDAYEQYF.

The chain links TRBV9 to TRBJ2-1, with D perhaps TRBD2 (5 bases). There are 15 residues in the CDR3. V was pared by 0 bases and J by 3 bases, with 10 bases between. Germline loops: CDR1 SGDLS, CDR2 YYNGEE. The CDR3: CASSVEAADYNEQFF. The CDR3 DNA reads as TGTGCCAGCAGCGTAGAAGCGGCTGACTACAATGAGCAGTTCTTC.

The table lists this clone with a few counts. The chain employs TRBV7-9 and TRBJ2-5, with D possibly TRBD1 on 6 matching bases. V lost 1 base and J 3 bases, leaving 9 bases between the germline ends. Germline V gene lookup returns CDR1 SEHNR and CDR2 FQNEAQ (reference sequence). CDR3 length equals 14 residues. CDR3 region: CASSLGQVKETQYF. The CDR3 region has the DNA TGTGCCAGCAGCTTAGGACAGGTGAAAGAGACCCAGTACTTC.